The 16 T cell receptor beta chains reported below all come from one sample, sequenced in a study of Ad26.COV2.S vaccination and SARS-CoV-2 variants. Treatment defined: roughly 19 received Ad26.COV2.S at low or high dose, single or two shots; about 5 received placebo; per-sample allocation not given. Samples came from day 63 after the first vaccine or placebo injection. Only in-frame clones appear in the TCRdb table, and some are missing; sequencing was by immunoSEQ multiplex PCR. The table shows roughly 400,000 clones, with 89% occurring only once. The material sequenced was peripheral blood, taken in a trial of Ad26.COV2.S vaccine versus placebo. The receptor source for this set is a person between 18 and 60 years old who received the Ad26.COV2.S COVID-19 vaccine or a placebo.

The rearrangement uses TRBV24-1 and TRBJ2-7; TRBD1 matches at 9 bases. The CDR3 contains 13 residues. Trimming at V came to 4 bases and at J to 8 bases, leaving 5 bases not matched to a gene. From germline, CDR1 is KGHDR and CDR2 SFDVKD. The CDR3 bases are TGTGCCACCAGTGACCATGGACAGGGGAAGCAGTACTTC. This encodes CATSDHGQGKQYF.

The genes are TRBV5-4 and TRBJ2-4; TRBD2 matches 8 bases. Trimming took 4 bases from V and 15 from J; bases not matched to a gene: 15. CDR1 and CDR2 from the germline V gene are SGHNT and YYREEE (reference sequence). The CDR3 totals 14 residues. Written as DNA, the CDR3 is TGTGCCAGCAGCCTGGAGTCGGGACTAGAGTCTCCGTACTTC. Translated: CASSLESGLESPYF.

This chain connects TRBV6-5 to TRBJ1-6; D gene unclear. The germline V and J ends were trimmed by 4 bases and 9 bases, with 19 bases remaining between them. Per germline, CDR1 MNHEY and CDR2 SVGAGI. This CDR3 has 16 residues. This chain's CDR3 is CASSWQKTPSGSPLHF. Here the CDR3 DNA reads TGTGCCAGCAGTTGGCAGAAGACGCCTAGTGGTTCACCCCTCCACTTT.

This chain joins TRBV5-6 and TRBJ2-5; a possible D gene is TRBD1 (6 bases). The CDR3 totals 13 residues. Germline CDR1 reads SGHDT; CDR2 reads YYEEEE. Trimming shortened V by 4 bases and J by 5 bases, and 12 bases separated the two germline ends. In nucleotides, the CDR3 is TGTGCCAGCAGCCCCGGACAGTTCGAGACCCAGTACTTC. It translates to CASSPGQFETQYF.

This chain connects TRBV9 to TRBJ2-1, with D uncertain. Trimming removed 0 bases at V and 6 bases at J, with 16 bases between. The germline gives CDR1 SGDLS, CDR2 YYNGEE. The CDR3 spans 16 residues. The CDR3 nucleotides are TGTGCCAGCAGCGTAGCTTCGGCTAGTGTTGGCAATGAGCAGTTCTTC. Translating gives CASSVASASVGNEQFF.

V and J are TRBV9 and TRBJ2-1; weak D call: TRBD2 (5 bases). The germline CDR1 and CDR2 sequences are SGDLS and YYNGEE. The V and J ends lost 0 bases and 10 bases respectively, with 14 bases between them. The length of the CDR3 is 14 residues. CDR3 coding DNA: TGTGCCAGCAGCGTAGGAGGGCTCCCGCTGGAGCAGTTCTTC. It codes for CASSVGGLPLEQFF.

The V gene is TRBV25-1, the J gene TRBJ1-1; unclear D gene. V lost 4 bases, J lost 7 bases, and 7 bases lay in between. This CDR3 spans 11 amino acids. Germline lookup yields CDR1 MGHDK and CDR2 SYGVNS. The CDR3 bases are TGTGCCAGCAGTGGCGATTTTGAAGCTTTCTTT. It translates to CASSGDFEAFF.

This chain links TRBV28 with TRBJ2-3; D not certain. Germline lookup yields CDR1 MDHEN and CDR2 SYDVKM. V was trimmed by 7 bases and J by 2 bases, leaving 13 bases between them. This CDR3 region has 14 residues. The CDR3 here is CASNVALDTDTQYF. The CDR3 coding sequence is TGTGCCAGCAACGTGGCGCTCGACACAGATACGCAGTATTTT.

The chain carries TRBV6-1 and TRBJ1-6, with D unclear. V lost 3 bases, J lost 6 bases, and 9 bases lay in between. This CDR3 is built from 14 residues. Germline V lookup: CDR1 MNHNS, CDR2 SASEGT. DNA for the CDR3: TGTGCCAGCAGTGAGACACGGGTTAATTCACCCCTCCACTTT. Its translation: CASSETRVNSPLHF.

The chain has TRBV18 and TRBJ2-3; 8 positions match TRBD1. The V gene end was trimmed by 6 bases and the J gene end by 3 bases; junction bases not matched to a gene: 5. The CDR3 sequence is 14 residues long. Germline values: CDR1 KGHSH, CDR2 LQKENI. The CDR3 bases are TGTGCCAGCTCGCTCCACAGGGGGACAGATACGCAGTATTTT. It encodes CASSLHRGTDTQYF.

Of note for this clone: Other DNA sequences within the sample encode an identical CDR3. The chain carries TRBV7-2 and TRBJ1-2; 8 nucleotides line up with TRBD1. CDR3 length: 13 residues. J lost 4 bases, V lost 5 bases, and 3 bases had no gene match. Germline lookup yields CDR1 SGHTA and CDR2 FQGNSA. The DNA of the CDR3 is TGTGCCAGCAGCCCCGACAGGGGCTATGGCTACACCTTC. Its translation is CASSPDRGYGYTF.

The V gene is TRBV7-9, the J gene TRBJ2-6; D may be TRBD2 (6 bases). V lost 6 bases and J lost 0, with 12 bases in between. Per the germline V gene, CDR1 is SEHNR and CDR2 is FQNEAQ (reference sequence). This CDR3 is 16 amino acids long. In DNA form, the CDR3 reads TGTGCCAGCAGACTAGCAGGGAGCTCTGGGGCCAACGTCCTGACTTTC. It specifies CASRLAGSSGANVLTF.

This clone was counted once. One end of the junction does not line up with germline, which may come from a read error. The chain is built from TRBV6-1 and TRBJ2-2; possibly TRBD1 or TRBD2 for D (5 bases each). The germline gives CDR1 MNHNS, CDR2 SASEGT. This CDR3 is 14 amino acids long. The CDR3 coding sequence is TGTGCCAGCAGCCTGGGACGGAACATCGGGGAGCTGTTTTTT. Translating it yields CASSLGRNIGELFF.

This CDR3 reads CASSIGGEQYF. As DNA, the CDR3 is TGTGCCAGTAGTATAGGGGGCGAGCAGTACTTC. This chain joins TRBV19 and TRBJ2-7; no clear D. The germline CDR1 and CDR2 sequences are LNHDA and SQIVND (reference sequence). V lost 1 base, J lost 6 bases, and 4 bases lay in between. The CDR3 is made up of 11 amino acids.

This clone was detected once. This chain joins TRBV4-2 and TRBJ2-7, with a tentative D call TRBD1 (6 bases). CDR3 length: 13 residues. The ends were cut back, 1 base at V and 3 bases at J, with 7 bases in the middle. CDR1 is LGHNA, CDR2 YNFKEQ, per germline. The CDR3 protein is CASSQAGDYEQYF. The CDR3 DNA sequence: TGTGCCAGCAGCCAAGCAGGGGACTACGAGCAGTACTTC.

CDR3 residues: CASSFRLSTEAFF. DNA for the CDR3: TGTGCCAGCAGCTTCCGTTTGAGCACTGAAGCTTTCTTT. This chain joins TRBV7-9 and TRBJ1-1; no clear D. V was clipped by 3 bases and J by 4 bases, with 9 bases between them. The CDR3 is 13 amino acids. The germline CDR1 and CDR2 sequences are SEHNR and FQNEAQ (reference sequence).